This entry features one T cell receptor beta chain sequence. The data are from a study of control samples from healthy donors and cancer patients. CDR1 and CDR2 (germline): SGHDN, FVKESK. The V segment lost 5 bases and the J segment 4 bases; nucleotides outside the gene matches: 8. The CDR3 spans 15 residues. Generated by immunoSEQ multiplex PCR, the TCRdb table keeps only in-frame clones and is missing some. The repertoire holds about 160,000 clones, with roughly 90% as singletons. This clonotype was sampled from a man younger than 45 in good health. The gene calls are TRBV14 and TRBJ2-1; 7 bases are shared with TRBD2. The source material was blood. The CDR3 region has the DNA TGTGCCAGCAGCGCCTTGGGGGGGGAGTACAATGAGCAGTTCTTC. It encodes CASSALGGEYNEQFF.